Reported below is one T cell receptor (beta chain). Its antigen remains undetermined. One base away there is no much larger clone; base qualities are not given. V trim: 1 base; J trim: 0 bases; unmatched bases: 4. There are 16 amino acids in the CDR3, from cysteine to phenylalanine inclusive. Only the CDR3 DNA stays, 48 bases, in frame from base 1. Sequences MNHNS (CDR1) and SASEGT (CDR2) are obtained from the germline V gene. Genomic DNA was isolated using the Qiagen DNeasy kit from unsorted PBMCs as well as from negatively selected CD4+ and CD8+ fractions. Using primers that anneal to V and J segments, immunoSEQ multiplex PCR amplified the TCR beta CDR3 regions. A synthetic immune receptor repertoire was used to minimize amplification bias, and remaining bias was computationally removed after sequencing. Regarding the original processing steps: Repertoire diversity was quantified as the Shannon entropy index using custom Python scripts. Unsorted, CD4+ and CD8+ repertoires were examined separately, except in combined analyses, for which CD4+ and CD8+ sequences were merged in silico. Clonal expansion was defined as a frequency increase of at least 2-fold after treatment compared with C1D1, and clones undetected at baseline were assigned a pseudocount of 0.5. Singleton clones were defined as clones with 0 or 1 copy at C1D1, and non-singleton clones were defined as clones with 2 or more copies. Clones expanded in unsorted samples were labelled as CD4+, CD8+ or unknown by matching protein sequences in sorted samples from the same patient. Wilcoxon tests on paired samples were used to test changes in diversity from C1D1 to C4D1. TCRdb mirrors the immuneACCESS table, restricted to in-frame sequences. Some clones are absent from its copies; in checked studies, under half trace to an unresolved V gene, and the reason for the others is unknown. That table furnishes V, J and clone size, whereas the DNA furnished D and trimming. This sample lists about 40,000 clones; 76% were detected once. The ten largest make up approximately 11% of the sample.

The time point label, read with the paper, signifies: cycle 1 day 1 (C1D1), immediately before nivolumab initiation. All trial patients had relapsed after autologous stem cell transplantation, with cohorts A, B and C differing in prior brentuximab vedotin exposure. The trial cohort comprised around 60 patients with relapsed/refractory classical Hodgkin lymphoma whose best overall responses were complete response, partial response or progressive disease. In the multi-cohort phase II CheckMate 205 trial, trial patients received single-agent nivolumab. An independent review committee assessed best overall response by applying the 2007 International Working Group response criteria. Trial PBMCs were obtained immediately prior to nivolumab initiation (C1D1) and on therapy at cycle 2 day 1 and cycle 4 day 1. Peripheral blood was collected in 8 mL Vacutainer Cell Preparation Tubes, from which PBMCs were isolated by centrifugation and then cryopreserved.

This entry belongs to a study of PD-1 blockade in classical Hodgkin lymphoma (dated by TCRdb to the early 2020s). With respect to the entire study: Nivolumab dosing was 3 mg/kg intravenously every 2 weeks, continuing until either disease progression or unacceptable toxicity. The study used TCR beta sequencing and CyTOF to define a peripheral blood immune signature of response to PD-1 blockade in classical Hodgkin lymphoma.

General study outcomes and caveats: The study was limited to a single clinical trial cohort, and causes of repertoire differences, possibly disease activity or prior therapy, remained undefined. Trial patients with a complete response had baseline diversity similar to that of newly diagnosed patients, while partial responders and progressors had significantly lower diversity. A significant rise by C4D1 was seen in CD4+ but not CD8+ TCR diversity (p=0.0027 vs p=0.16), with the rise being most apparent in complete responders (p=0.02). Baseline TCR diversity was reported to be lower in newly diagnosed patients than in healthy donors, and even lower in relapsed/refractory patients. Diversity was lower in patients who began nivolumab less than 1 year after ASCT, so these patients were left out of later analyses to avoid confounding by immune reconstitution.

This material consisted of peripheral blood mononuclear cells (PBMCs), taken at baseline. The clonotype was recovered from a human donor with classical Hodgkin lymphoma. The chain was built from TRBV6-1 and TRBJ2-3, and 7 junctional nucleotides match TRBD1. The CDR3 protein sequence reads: CASSEVGGVSTDTQYF. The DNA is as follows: TGTGCCAGCAGTGAAGTAGGGGGCGTTAGCACAGATACGCAGTATTTT.